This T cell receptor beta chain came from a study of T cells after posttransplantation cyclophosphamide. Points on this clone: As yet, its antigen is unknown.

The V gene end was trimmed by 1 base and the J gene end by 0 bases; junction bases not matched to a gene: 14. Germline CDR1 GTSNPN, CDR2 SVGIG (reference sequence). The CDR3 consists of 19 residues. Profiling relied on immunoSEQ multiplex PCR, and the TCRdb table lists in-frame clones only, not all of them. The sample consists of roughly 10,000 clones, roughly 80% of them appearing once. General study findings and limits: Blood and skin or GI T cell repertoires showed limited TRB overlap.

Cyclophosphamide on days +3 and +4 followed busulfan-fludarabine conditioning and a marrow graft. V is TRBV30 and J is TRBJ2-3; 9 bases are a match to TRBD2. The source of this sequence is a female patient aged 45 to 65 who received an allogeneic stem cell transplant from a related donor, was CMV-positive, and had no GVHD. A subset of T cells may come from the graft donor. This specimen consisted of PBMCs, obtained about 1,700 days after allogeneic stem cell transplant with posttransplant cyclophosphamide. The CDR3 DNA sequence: TGTGCCTGGAGTGGGTGGGCTAGGCGGGAGGGCCCTAGCACAGATACGCAGTATTTT. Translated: CAWSGWARREGPSTDTQYF. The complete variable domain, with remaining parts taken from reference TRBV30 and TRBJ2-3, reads SQTIHQWPATLVQPVGSPLSLECTVEGTSNPNLYWYRQAAGRGLQLLFYSVGIGQISSEVPQNLSASRPQDRQFILSSKKLLLSDSGFYLCAWSGWARREGPSTDTQYFGPGTRLTVL.